Listed below are T cell receptor beta chains from one sample, sequenced in a study of Ad26.COV2.S vaccination and SARS-CoV-2 variants. The data were produced by immunoSEQ multiplex PCR, yet TCRdb's version contains in-frame clones alone and is incomplete. The sample lists about half a million clones; about nine tenths were seen once. The sample in question was peripheral blood, obtained in a trial of Ad26.COV2.S vaccine versus placebo. The source is a person aged 18 to 65 who received the Ad26.COV2.S COVID-19 vaccine or a placebo. Each CDR3 is given with its conserved first and last residue. A D gene is named only where the DNA matches it firmly. Size is stated for part of the rows, as once, few or many counts, or as a class when the clone is expanded.

D,size,J,V,DNA,CDR3
-,-,TRBJ1-5,TRBV19,TGTGCCAGTAGTCTCGGGGGTCAGCCCCAGCATTTT,CASSLGGQPQHF
-,-,TRBJ2-3,TRBV5-1,TGCGCCAGCAGCTTGGCCAGGCCAGATACGCAGTATTTT,CASSLARPDTQYF
TRBD1,once,TRBJ1-3,TRBV10-3,TGTGCCACCCGGGACAGGGATAATCTTTTTTCTGGAAACACCATATATTTT,CATRDRDNLFSGNTIYF
TRBD1,-,TRBJ2-7,TRBV7-8,TGTGCCAGCAGCCAGCCGGTGGGGACAGGACCCTACGAGCAGTACTTC,CASSQPVGTGPYEQYF
-,once,TRBJ2-7,TRBV5-6,TGTGCCAGCAGCTATCCTCGGGGCAGCATCTACGAGCAGTACTTC,CASSYPRGSIYEQYF
TRBD1,-,TRBJ2-3,TRBV7-9,TGTGCCAGCAGCGGACGGGACAGCCGAGGGTCAGATACGCAGTATTTT,CASSGRDSRGSDTQYF
-,-,TRBJ2-7,TRBV2,TGTGCCAGCAGGCCAGACCGGGACAACGAGCAGTACTTC,CASRPDRDNEQYF
TRBD1,once,TRBJ1-1,TRBV5-4,TGTGCCAGCAGCTCTAGGGGCAGGGGGTTTCCTGAAGCTTTCTTT,CASSSRGRGFPEAFF
-,-,TRBJ2-7,TRBV19,TGTGCCAGTAAGGCGGCAGCCGCCTACGAGCAGTACTTC,CASKAAAAYEQYF
-,-,TRBJ1-1,TRBV18,TGTGCCAGCTGGAACCCAGGGAGGCCTGAAGCTTTCTTT,CASWNPGRPEAFF
TRBD2,-,TRBJ2-7,TRBV9,TGTGCCAGCGGCGGGGGGGGAACCCCCTACGAGCAGTACTTC,CASGGGGTPYEQYF
-,-,TRBJ1-5,TRBV25-1,TGTGCCAGCAGTGTCGGGAGCCACAATCAGCCCCAGCATTTT,CASSVGSHNQPQHF
-,-,TRBJ2-5,TRBV4-1,TGCGCCAGCAGCCGGGTAGGGGAGACCCAGTACTTC,CASSRVGETQYF
-,-,TRBJ1-1,TRBV7-9,TGTGCCAGCAGCTTTTTGGGCACTGAAGCTTTCTTT,CASSFLGTEAFF
-,-,TRBJ1-3,TRBV21-1,TGTGCCAGCAGCAAAGCTTCCGGGCCCCGAAACACCATATATTTT,CASSKASGPRNTIYF
-,-,TRBJ2-3,TRBV9,TGTGCCAGCAGCGTAGGGCAGGTTAGCACAGATACGCAGTATTTT,CASSVGQVSTDTQYF
TRBD2,-,TRBJ2-1,TRBV7-8,TGTGCCAGCAGCTTTCGACGGGAGGGAATCTCCTACAATGAGCAGTTCTTC,CASSFRREGISYNEQFF
TRBD2,-,TRBJ2-5,TRBV18,TGTGCCAGCTCACCAAAGACTAGCGGGAGGGCGGAGACCCAGTACTTC,CASSPKTSGRAETQYF
-,-,TRBJ2-1,TRBV9,TGTGCCAGCAGCCGGACAGCGGAGCTGGGCAATGAGCAGTTCTTC,CASSRTAELGNEQFF
TRBD1,few,TRBJ1-2,TRBV27,TGTGCCAGCAGTTATCGGCGAGGACAGGGTGTAGGCTACACCTTC,CASSYRRGQGVGYTF
TRBD1,few,TRBJ2-7,TRBV29-1,TGCAGCGTTGAAGGGACAGGGAAGACTTACGAGCAGTACTTC,CSVEGTGKTYEQYF
TRBD1,-,TRBJ1-4,TRBV19,TGTGCCAGTAGTCGACGACAGGGGGAAATGGAAAAACTGTTTTTT,CASSRRQGEMEKLFF
-,-,TRBJ2-2,TRBV5-1,TGCGCCAGCAGCGGGGCCGGGACACTTAGCGGGGAGCTGTTTTTT,CASSGAGTLSGELFF
TRBD2,-,TRBJ2-2,TRBV27,TGTGCCAGCAAGGGACTAGCGGACACCGGGGAGCTGTTTTTT,CASKGLADTGELFF
-,-,TRBJ2-3,TRBV5-1,TGCGCCAGCAGCTTTGGATCGTTCCCCGGGCCTGATCTCTTGTACGATACGCAGTATTTT,CASSFGSFPGPDLLYDTQYF
-,-,TRBJ2-1,TRBV13,TGTGCCAGCAACCGACCGACGGGCGGGCGTAGCAATGAGCAGTTCTTC,CASNRPTGGRSNEQFF